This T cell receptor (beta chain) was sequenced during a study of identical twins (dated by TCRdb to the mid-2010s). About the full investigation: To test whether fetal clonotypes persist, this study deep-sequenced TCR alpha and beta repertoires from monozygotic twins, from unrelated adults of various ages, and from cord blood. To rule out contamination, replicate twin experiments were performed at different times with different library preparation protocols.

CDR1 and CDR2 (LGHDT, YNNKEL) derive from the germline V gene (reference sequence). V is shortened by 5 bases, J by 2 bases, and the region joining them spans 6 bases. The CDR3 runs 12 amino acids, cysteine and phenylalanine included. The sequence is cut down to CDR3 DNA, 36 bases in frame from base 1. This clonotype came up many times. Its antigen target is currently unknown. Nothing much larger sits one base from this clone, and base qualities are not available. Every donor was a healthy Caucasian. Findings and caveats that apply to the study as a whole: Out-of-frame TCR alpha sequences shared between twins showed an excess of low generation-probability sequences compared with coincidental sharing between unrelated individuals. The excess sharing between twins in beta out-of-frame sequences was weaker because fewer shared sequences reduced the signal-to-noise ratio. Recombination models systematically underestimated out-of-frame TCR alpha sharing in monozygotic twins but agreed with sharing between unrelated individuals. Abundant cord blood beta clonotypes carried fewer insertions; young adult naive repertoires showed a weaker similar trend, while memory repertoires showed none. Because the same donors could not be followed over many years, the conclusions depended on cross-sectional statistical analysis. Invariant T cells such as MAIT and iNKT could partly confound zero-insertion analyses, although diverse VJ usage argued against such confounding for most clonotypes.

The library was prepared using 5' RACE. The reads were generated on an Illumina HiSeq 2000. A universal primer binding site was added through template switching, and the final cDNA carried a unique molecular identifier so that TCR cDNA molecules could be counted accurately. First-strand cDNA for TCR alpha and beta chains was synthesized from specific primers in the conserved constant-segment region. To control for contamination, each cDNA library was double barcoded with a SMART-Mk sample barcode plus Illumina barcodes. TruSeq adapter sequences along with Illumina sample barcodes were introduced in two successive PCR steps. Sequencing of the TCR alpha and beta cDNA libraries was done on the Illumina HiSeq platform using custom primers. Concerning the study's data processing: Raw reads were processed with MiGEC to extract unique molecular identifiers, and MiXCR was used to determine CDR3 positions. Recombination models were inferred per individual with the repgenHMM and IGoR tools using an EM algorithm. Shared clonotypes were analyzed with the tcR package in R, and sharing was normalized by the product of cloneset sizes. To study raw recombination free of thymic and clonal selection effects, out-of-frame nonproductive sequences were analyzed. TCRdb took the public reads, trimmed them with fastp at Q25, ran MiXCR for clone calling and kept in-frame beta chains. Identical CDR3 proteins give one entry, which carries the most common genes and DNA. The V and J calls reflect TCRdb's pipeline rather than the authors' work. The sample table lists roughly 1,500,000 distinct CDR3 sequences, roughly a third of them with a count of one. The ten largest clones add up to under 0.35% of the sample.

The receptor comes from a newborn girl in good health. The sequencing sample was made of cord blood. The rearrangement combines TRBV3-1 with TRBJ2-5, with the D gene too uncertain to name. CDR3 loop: CASSTFQETQYF. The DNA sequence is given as TGTGCCAGCAGCACCTTTCAAGAGACCCAGTACTTC.